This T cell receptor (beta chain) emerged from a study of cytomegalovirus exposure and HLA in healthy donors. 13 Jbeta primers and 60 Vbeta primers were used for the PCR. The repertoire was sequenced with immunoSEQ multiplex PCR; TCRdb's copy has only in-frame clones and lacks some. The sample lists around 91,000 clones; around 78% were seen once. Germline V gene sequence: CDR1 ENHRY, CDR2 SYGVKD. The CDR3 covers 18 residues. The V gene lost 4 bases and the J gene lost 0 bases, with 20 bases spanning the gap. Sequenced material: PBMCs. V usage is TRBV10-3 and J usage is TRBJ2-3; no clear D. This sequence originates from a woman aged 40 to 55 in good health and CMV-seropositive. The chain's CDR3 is CAISGLGISSGSTDTQYF. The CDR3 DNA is TGTGCCATCAGTGGCCTCGGTATATCGTCCGGGAGCACAGATACGCAGTATTTT.